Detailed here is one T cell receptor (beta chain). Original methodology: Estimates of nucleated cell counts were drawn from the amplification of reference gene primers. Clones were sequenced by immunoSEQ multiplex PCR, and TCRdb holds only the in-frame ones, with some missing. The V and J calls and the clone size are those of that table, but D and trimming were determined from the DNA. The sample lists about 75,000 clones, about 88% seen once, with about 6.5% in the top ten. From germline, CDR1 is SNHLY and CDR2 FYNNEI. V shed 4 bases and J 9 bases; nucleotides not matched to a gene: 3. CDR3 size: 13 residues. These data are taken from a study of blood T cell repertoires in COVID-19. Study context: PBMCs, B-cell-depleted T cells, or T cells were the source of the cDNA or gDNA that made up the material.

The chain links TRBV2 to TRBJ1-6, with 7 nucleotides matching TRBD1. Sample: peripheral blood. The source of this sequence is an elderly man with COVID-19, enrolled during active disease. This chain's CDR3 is CASSVGGISPLHF. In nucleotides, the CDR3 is TGTGCCAGCAGTGTAGGGGGCATTTCACCCCTCCACTTT.